These T cell receptor beta chains were read from a single sample in a study of T cells in Graves' hyperthyroidism and ophthalmopathy. TCRdb processed the multiplex PCR reads anew with MiXCR; each CDR3 protein has one entry. This sample carries 660,000 or so distinct CDR3 sequences, roughly 46% of them seen once, and the ten largest clones take about 7.7%. Sequenced input: peripheral blood or thyroid tissue (not recorded which). The receptors here all came from an adult man with Graves' disease, either hyperthyroidism or ophthalmopathy (not recorded which). Both conserved end residues are part of each CDR3.

>TRBJ1-1|TRBV7-9
CAWSQGWTEAFF
>TRBJ1-2|TRBV29-1
CSVRRDRELLSYGYTF
>TRBJ2-7|TRBV12-3/TRBV12-4
CASSLGRVAYEQYF
>TRBJ1-2|TRBV15
CATSRAITRLGYTF
>TRBJ1-1|TRBV9
CASSYGEGYTEAFF
>TRBJ2-7|TRBV12-3/TRBV12-4
CASSFRLAGGLGEQYF
>TRBJ2-7|TRBV7-9
CASSDAGTGIPYEQYF
>TRBJ1-2|TRBV10-2
CASSQRQGAGGYTF
>TRBJ1-3|TRBV6-5
CASNRQGFGNTIYF
>TRBJ1-5|TRBV15
CATSRDRGVSNQPQHF
>TRBJ1-1|TRBV7-9
CASSARQVAEAFF
>TRBJ1-2|TRBV10-3
CAISESWTGNYGYTF
>TRBJ2-7|TRBV29-1
CSVEAGDRPKNSYEQYF
>TRBJ1-1|TRBV2
CASSVRKGSTEAFF
>TRBJ1-1|TRBV2
CASSFGGRDTEAFF
>TRBJ2-7|TRBV7-9
CASSHARSGTPLGSYEQYF
>TRBJ2-2|TRBV20-1
CSARVSTGIKELFF
>TRBJ2-5|TRBV10-3
CAISDLLGLIGETQYF
>TRBJ2-7|TRBV7-8
CASSLEDRGTYEQYF
>TRBJ1-2|TRBV9
CASEGQGNGYTF
>TRBJ2-7|TRBV29-1
CSVYSGPSSYEQYF
>TRBJ1-2|TRBV5-1
CASSSTVLRGYTF
>TRBJ2-7|TRBV12-3/TRBV12-4
CASTQVTLSHEQYF
>TRBJ1-6|TRBV25-1
CASSLSLAGVNSPLHF
>TRBJ2-5|TRBV6-9
CASSDMGVETQYF
>TRBJ1-5|TRBV2
CASSEGVGDQPQHF
>TRBJ2-7|TRBV20-1
CSARGGAKGSYEQYF
>TRBJ1-2|TRBV7-8
CASSNSGGYGYTF